This T cell receptor (beta chain) emerged from a study of CD8 T cells in cerebrospinal fluid in Alzheimer's disease. Whole-study results and caveats: Finding EBV-specific TCRs in cerebrospinal fluid does not show EBV causes Alzheimer's disease.

CDR3 length: 13 amino acids. The germline CDR1 and CDR2 sequences are SGHTA and FQGTGA. Reprocessing the 10x single-cell sequencing reads, TCRdb reports a single entry for every CDR3 protein and omits DNA. The sample has under 850 distinct CDR3 sequences. This clonotype is identified as medium-sized from frequency. No antigen is known for it. The chain has TRBV7-3 and TRBJ1-1; TCRdb's D gene call, TRBD1, goes unchecked for lack of DNA. This receptor was identified in a human donor with Parkinson's disease. Sequencing was done on a sample of cerebrospinal fluid. This CDR3 is CASSGGTDTEAFF.